Presented here are 11 T cell receptor beta chains from one specimen sequenced in a study of T cell repertoires in cytomegalovirus infection. TCRdb itself ran the reads through MiXCR, one entry per CDR3 protein. The sample lists some 160,000 distinct CDR3 sequences; 15% to 20% were seen once. Sequenced: CD8+ T cells from PBMCs. These receptors were taken from a human donor in good health (CMV status not recorded). Some clones in this sample may be carry-over from other donors' samples.

The sample holds many counts of this clonotype. The chain is built from TRBV7-2 and TRBJ2-2; 10 bases are a match to TRBD2. Germline V gene lookup returns CDR1 SGHTA and CDR2 FQGNSA. Losses at the gene ends were 1 base for V and 3 bases for J; bases not matched to a gene: 8. The CDR3 is made up of 18 amino acids. In DNA form, the CDR3 reads TGTGCCAGCAGCTTAGTGCCTAGCGGGGGTTCGGACACCGGGGAGCTGTTTTTT. It yields the protein CASSLVPSGGSDTGELFF.

This clonotype was counted at least ten times. The rearrangement uses TRBV7-2 and TRBJ1-1; D might be TRBD1 (6 bases). Trimming pared 7 bases from V and 1 base from J, leaving 16 bases between. Germline loops: CDR1 SGHTA, CDR2 FQGNSA. The CDR3 loop spans 15 amino acids. This chain's CDR3 is CASTVGGARNTEAFF. Here the CDR3 DNA reads TGTGCCAGCACCGTCGGGGGGGCGCGGAACACTGAAGCTTTCTTT.

This clonotype was seen more than once but under ten times. This chain uses TRBV5-6 with TRBJ2-1; D uncertain. This CDR3 has 13 amino acids. CDR1 is SGHDT, CDR2 YYEEEE, per germline. The V and J ends lost 2 bases and 6 bases respectively, with 9 bases between them. CDR3 loop: CASSLILRNEQFF. The CDR3 DNA reads TGTGCCAGCAGCTTAATCCTCCGCAATGAGCAGTTCTTC.

In this sample, this clonotype turned up many times. The chain joins TRBV28 to TRBJ2-7; TRBD1 might be the D (6 bases). The germline V and J ends were trimmed by 7 bases and 3 bases, with 16 bases remaining between them. Germline-derived CDR1 and CDR2 are MDHEN and SYDVKM. The CDR3 totals 14 residues. CDR3 bases: TGTGCCAGCACCCTACGAGGGGGAATCTACGAGCAGTACTTC. This codes for CASTLRGGIYEQYF.

This clonotype was detected only a few times. The chain joins TRBV10-3 to TRBJ2-6, with 9 bases lining up with TRBD1. Per germline, CDR1 ENHRY and CDR2 SYGVKD. The CDR3 totals 16 residues. V gave up 8 bases and J gave up 0 bases; unmatched junction bases: 5. The CDR3 DNA reads TGTGCCATCGGTGGGACAGGGAGCTCTGGGGCCAACGTCCTGACTTTC. Amino acids: CAIGGTGSSGANVLTF.

In its sample, this clonotype was seen a few times. The junction does not match germline at one end; this may be a read error. The V gene is TRBV14, the J gene TRBJ1-2; D is undetermined. Germline CDR1 and CDR2: SGHDN and FVKESK. The CDR3 runs to 13 residues. In DNA form, the CDR3 reads TGTGCCAGCAGTCAAGGGAGGCAAGGGAGCTACACCTTC. It encodes CASSQGRQGSYTF.

About this clonotype: The junction departs from germline at one end; a sequencing error may be responsible. The genes are TRBV7-8 and TRBJ1-1, with 12 positions matching TRBD1. The germline V gene encodes CDR1 SGHVS and CDR2 FQNEAQ. This CDR3 has 13 residues. CDR3 protein: CASSLSGTGGRTF. In nucleotides, the CDR3 is TGTGCCAGCAGCTTATCCGGGACAGGGGGCAGGACCTTT.

The rearrangement links TRBV5-6 to TRBJ2-7; no definite D call. V lost 0 bases and J 2 bases, leaving 9 bases between the germline ends. CDR3 length equals 14 residues. CDR1 and CDR2 from the germline V gene are SGHDT and YYEEEE. DNA of the CDR3: TGTGCCAGCAGCTTGGGAGACGGCACCTACGAGCAGTACTTC. Amino acids: CASSLGDGTYEQYF. Full variable domain (remainder filled in from reference TRBV5-6 and TRBJ2-7): DAGVTQSPTHLIKTRGQQVTLRCSPKSGHDTVSWYQQALGQGPQFIFQYYEEEERQRGNFPDRFSGHQFPNYSSELNVNALLLGDSALYLCASSLGDGTYEQYFGPGTRLTVT.

This clonotype has at least ten counts. The rearrangement links TRBV12-3 or TRBV12-4 to TRBJ2-7; D is ambiguous. The CDR3 totals 15 residues. Trimming stripped 6 bases from V and 1 base from J, with 16 bases between. CDR3 in amino acids: CASSPSSTPSYEQYF. Written as DNA, the CDR3 is TGTGCCAGCAGCCCGTCCTCAACCCCATCCTACGAGCAGTACTTC.

This clonotype was observed a few times. This chain connects TRBV19 to TRBJ1-1, with a possible D match to TRBD1 (6 bases). Germline assignment: CDR1 LNHDA and CDR2 SQIVND (reference sequence). Trimming shortened V by 7 bases and J by 4 bases, and 13 bases separated the two germline ends. This CDR3 region has 13 residues. The CDR3 reads CASTPGVGTEAFF. The CDR3 DNA reads TGTGCCAGTACTCCAGGGGTAGGCACTGAAGCTTTCTTT.

V and J are TRBV20-1 and TRBJ1-2; 8 nucleotides align to TRBD1. After removal of 0 bases from V and 7 bases from J, the junction contained 7 bases not matched to a gene. CDR1 DFQATT and CDR2 SNEGSKA come from the germline V gene (reference sequence). CDR3 length: 14 residues. The CDR3 sequence: CSARDLAGGGGYTF. In nucleotides, the CDR3 is TGCAGTGCTAGAGATCTGGCAGGGGGCGGTGGCTACACCTTC.